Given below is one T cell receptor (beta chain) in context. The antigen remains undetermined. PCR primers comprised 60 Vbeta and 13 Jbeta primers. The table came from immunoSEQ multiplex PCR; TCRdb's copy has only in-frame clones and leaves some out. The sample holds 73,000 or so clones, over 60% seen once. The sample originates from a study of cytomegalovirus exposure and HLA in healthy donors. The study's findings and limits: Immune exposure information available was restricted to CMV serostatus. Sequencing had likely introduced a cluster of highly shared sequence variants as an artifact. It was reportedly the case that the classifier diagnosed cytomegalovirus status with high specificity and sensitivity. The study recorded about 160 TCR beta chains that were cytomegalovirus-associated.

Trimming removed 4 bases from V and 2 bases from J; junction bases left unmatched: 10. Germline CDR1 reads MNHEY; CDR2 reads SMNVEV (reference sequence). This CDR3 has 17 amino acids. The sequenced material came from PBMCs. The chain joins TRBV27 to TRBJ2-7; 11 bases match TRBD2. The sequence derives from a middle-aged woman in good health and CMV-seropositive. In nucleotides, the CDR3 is TGTGCCAGCAGTTCTGGGTGGACTAGCGGGCCGGCCTACGAGCAGTACTTC. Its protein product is CASSSGWTSGPAYEQYF.